A selection of T cell receptor beta chains follows, all from one sample in a study of beta chain features in type 1 diabetes. Here immunoSEQ multiplex PCR was the method, and the copy in TCRdb shows in-frame clones only, minus some. Among 300,000 to 400,000 clones listed, around 9% were seen once. Sequencing was done on a sample of central memory CD4+ T cells from blood. All receptors derive from a man aged 30 to 39 with type 1 diabetes. CDR3s include the opening cysteine and the closing phenylalanine or tryptophan. Each record gives: clone size, V gene, J gene, D gene, CDR3 length, CDR3 protein, CDR3 DNA. D genes are given only for firm matches. Where a row states a size, it is once, few, many or the class of an expanded clone; other rows omit it.

.,TRBV11-3,TRBJ2-5,.,13,CASSSGPRETQYF,TGTGCCAGCAGCTCCGGTCCACGGGAGACCCAGTACTTC
few,TRBV5-1,TRBJ2-3,.,16,CASSPGDRTATDTQYF,TGCGCCAGCAGCCCGGGTGACAGGACCGCCACAGATACGCAGTATTTT
.,TRBV7-8,TRBJ1-6,TRBD1,15,CASSSGQGASSPLHF,TGTGCCAGCAGTTCAGGACAGGGGGCTAGTTCACCCCTCCACTTT
few,TRBV7-2,TRBJ1-2,.,14,CASSVEALSYGYTF,TGTGCCAGCAGCGTGGAGGCATTGTCTTATGGCTACACCTTC
.,TRBV4-1,TRBJ1-5,.,15,CASSQDGQNNQPQHF,TGCGCCAGCAGCCAAGACGGGCAGAACAATCAGCCCCAGCATTTT
.,TRBV5-1,TRBJ2-7,.,14,CASSLGDKSNEQYF,TGCGCCAGCAGCTTGGGGGACAAATCTAACGAGCAGTACTTC
few,TRBV9,TRBJ2-1,TRBD2,16,CASSAHSSGGASEQFF,TGTGCCAGCAGCGCCCATTCTAGCGGGGGGGCCAGTGAGCAGTTCTTC
.,TRBV29-1,TRBJ1-2,.,11,CSVGTQDGYTF,TGCAGCGTGGGCACGCAGGATGGCTACACCTTC
.,TRBV6-5,TRBJ1-5,.,12,CASRDSNQPQHF,TGTGCCAGCAGGGATAGCAATCAGCCCCAGCATTTT
.,TRBV2,TRBJ2-7,TRBD1,14,CASSDQGVSYEQYF,TGTGCCAGCAGTGACCAGGGGGTTTCCTACGAGCAGTACTTC
.,TRBV7-9,TRBJ1-1,.,13,CASSLLQGTEAFF,TGTGCCAGCAGCTTATTACAGGGCACTGAAGCTTTCTTT
.,TRBV29-1,TRBJ2-7,TRBD1,13,CSGSGQGFDEQYF,TGCAGCGGCTCGGGACAGGGGTTCGACGAGCAGTACTTC
.,TRBV7-9,TRBJ1-5,.,15,CASSPTTASNQPQHF,TGTGCCAGCAGCCCCACGACCGCGTCCAATCAGCCCCAGCATTTT
.,TRBV18,TRBJ2-7,.,13,CASSPQRDYEQYF,TGTGCCAGCTCACCACAGAGAGACTACGAGCAGTACTTC
.,TRBV19,TRBJ2-7,.,14,CASSDSGGPYEQYF,TGTGCCAGTAGTGACTCGGGCGGCCCCTACGAGCAGTACTTC
.,TRBV28,TRBJ2-6,TRBD1,18,CASSRVQGVGSGANVLTF,TGTGCCAGCAGCCGAGTGCAGGGGGTAGGGTCTGGGGCCAACGTCCTGACTTTC
.,TRBV2,TRBJ2-1,.,13,CATLPGPYNEQFF,TGTGCCACCCTCCCGGGACCCTACAATGAGCAGTTCTTC
.,TRBV5-1,TRBJ2-1,TRBD2,14,CSSSRGSSYNEQFF,TGCTCCAGCAGCCGCGGGAGCTCCTACAATGAGCAGTTCTTC
.,TRBV28,TRBJ2-1,TRBD1,14,CASSRTGTDNEQFF,TGTGCCAGCAGTAGGACAGGCACCGACAATGAGCAGTTCTTC
.,TRBV6-5,TRBJ2-1,TRBD1,15,CASSSGQGTFNEQFF,TGTGCCAGCAGTTCGGGACAGGGAACGTTCAATGAGCAGTTCTTC
.,TRBV6-1,TRBJ1-2,.,13,CASALDGGYGYTF,TGTGCCAGTGCCCTGGACGGAGGCTATGGCTACACCTTC
few,TRBV27,TRBJ1-2,.,13,CASSLGRNYGYTF,TGTGCCAGCAGTTTAGGGCGGAACTATGGCTACACCTTC
.,TRBV10-3,TRBJ1-1,TRBD1,14,CAIRPTGLNTEAFF,TGTGCCATCAGACCGACAGGGCTAAACACTGAAGCTTTCTTT
.,TRBV18,TRBJ2-1,TRBD1,15,CASSPGQGIVNEQFF,TGTGCCAGCTCACCCGGACAGGGTATAGTCAATGAGCAGTTCTTC
few,TRBV29-1,TRBJ1-4,TRBD1,13,CSDGQGTCEKLFF,TGCAGCGACGGACAGGGGACTTGTGAAAAACTGTTTTTT
few,TRBV25-1,TRBJ2-7,.,13,CASSGIQILEQYF,TGTGCCAGCAGTGGCATACAGATCCTCGAGCAGTACTTC
many,TRBV29-1,TRBJ1-1,.,12,CSVGSDGREAFF,TGCAGCGTTGGGTCAGATGGTCGTGAAGCTTTCTTT
many,TRBV18,TRBJ1-2,.,15,CASSQSTLANYGYTF,TGTGCCAGCTCACAATCGACGTTAGCTAACTATGGCTACACCTTC
many,TRBV7-2,TRBJ2-3,.,15,CASSLGDFTADTQYF,TGTGCCAGCAGCCTCGGGGACTTCACAGCGGATACGCAGTATTTT
few,TRBV21-1,TRBJ2-1,.,16,CASSKSGPSSYNEQFF,TGTGCCAGCAGCAAATCCGGGCCAAGCTCCTACAATGAGCAGTTCTTC
.,TRBV27,TRBJ2-6,.,17,CASRKGISGSGANVLTF,TGTGCCAGCAGAAAGGGAATCTCAGGCTCTGGGGCCAACGTCCTGACTTTC
.,TRBV6-5,TRBJ1-1,.,14,CASSYPSGNTEAFF,TGTGCCAGCAGTTACCCATCAGGGAACACTGAAGCTTTCTTT
.,TRBV2,TRBJ2-3,TRBD2,15,CASMGGGIRTDTQYF,TGTGCCAGCATGGGCGGGGGTATTCGGACAGATACGCAGTATTTT
many,TRBV7-8,TRBJ1-1,.,13,CASFLEWGTEAFF,TGTGCCAGCTTTTTGGAGTGGGGCACTGAAGCTTTCTTT
.,TRBV7-9,TRBJ2-7,.,14,CASSFSRDIYEQYF,TGTGCCAGCAGCTTTTCCAGGGATATCTACGAGCAGTACTTC
few,TRBV6-5,TRBJ2-2,.,10,CASSSEELFF,TGTGCCAGCAGTTCTGAGGAGCTGTTTTTT
few,TRBV5-6,TRBJ1-4,.,15,CASSEYRARGEKLFF,TGTGCCAGCAGCGAATACAGGGCTAGGGGTGAAAAACTGTTTTTT
.,TRBV30,TRBJ2-7,.,13,CAWSKADPYEQYF,TGTGCCTGGAGTAAAGCGGATCCCTACGAGCAGTACTTC
.,TRBV2,TRBJ2-6,TRBD1,17,CASSMTGPTSGANVLTF,TGTGCCAGCAGTATGACAGGGCCAACCTCTGGGGCCAACGTCCTGACTTTC
few,TRBV19,TRBJ1-1,.,14,CASIAAGWGTEAFF,TGTGCCAGTATTGCGGCTGGATGGGGTACTGAAGCTTTCTTT
.,TRBV7-2,TRBJ1-3,.,15,CASSPGPGSGNTIYF,TGTGCCAGCAGCCCCGGTCCGGGCTCTGGAAACACCATATATTTT
.,TRBV29-1,TRBJ1-2,.,15,CSVEGVGFFNYGYTF,TGCAGCGTTGAAGGTGTAGGGTTCTTCAACTATGGCTACACCTTC
few,TRBV19,TRBJ1-3,.,13,CAGRLSSGNTIYF,TGTGCCGGCAGGCTCTCCTCTGGAAACACCATATATTTT
.,TRBV5-1,TRBJ2-2,TRBD2,14,CASVEQRGSGELFF,TGCGCCAGCGTCGAACAGCGGGGGTCCGGGGAGCTGTTTTTT
.,TRBV10-3,TRBJ2-2,.,14,CAISREPNTGELFF,TGTGCCATCAGTCGGGAGCCCAACACCGGGGAGCTGTTTTTT
.,TRBV7-2,TRBJ2-7,.,13,CASSSGPNYEQYF,TGTGCCAGCAGCTCGGGACCAAACTACGAGCAGTACTTC
.,TRBV4-1,TRBJ1-6,.,14,CASSQDGANSPLHF,TGCGCCAGCAGCCAAGACGGGGCCAATTCACCCCTCCACTTT
.,TRBV9,TRBJ2-3,.,17,CASSVAPPAMGTDTQYF,TGTGCCAGCAGCGTAGCCCCCCCCGCGATGGGCACAGATACGCAGTATTTT